A selection of T cell receptor beta chains follows, all from one sample in a study of neoadjuvant anti-PD-1 for oral cavity cancer. TCRdb's table, derived via immunoSEQ multiplex PCR, lists solely in-frame clones and lacks some. The table includes 60,000 to 75,000 clones, around four fifths detected once. Sequencing used PBMCs, obtained before nivolumab (anti-PD-1) treatment. Every receptor here comes from a person aged 35-79 years with oral cavity squamous cell carcinoma. Both conserved end residues are part of each CDR3. D genes are given only for firm matches. The size entry is marked missing in some rows and otherwise reads once, few, many or a size class.

TRBV6-1,.,TRBJ1-5,.,CASRPEHGGIQPQHF,TGTGCCAGCAGGCCTGAACACGGGGGTATTCAGCCCCAGCATTTT
TRBV29-1,once,TRBJ1-1,.,CSVMSGVAEAFF,TGCAGCGTTATGTCTGGGGTGGCTGAAGCTTTCTTT
TRBV7-3,.,TRBJ1-2,TRBD1,CASTFPTGAGGYTF,TGTGCCAGCACCTTCCCCACAGGGGCAGGCGGCTACACCTTC
TRBV10-3,once,TRBJ2-7,TRBD1,CATWGRQGTRSYEQYF,TGTGCCACGTGGGGGCGACAGGGGACCCGGTCCTACGAGCAGTACTTC
TRBV19,.,TRBJ1-4,.,CASGAGTTVGKLFF,TGTGCCAGTGGGGCCGGGACAACGGTGGGAAAACTGTTTTTT
TRBV11-1,.,TRBJ2-7,.,CASSFVQQGDEQYF,TGTGCCAGCAGCTTTGTACAGCAAGGCGACGAGCAGTACTTC
TRBV9,.,TRBJ2-3,.,CASSDPLGGRADTQYF,TGTGCCAGCAGCGACCCCCTCGGGGGACGGGCAGATACGCAGTATTTT
TRBV5-6,.,TRBJ1-5,.,CASSLQHSNQPQHF,TGTGCCAGCAGCTTACAACATAGCAATCAGCCCCAGCATTTT
TRBV5-1,.,TRBJ2-5,.,CASSLSHGGEETQYF,TGCGCCAGCAGCTTGAGCCATGGGGGTGAGGAGACCCAGTACTTC
TRBV6-1,.,TRBJ2-3,.,CASSEVRDTQYF,TGTGCCAGCAGTGAAGTGAGGGATACGCAGTATTTT
TRBV30,.,TRBJ2-4,TRBD2,CAWNGGRPKNIQYF,TGTGCCTGGAACGGCGGGAGGCCCAAAAACATTCAGTACTTC
TRBV15,.,TRBJ2-1,.,CATSRGLDSGYNEQFF,TGTGCCACCAGCAGAGGGCTGGATAGCGGCTACAATGAGCAGTTCTTC
TRBV10-1,.,TRBJ2-2,TRBD1,CASSGQGTGELFF,TGCGCCAGCAGTGGACAGGGGACCGGGGAGCTGTTTTTT
TRBV5-1,few,TRBJ2-2,.,CASSLVSLANTGELFF,TGCGCCAGCAGCTTGGTTTCCCTAGCGAACACCGGGGAGCTGTTTTTT
TRBV11-3,.,TRBJ1-3,.,CASSLPVHLCARNTIYF,TGTGCCAGCAGCTTGCCAGTACACCTATGCGCGCGAAACACCATATATTTT
TRBV19,.,TRBJ2-7,TRBD1,CASSDQGTGSYEQYF,TGTGCCAGTAGTGACCAAGGGACAGGCTCCTACGAGCAGTACTTC
TRBV12-5,once,TRBJ2-1,.,CASGSGYNEQFF,TGTGCTAGTGGCTCGGGGTACAATGAGCAGTTCTTC
TRBV5-8,.,TRBJ2-5,.,CASSLRGGGLETQYF,TGTGCCAGCAGCTTGCGGGGAGGAGGGTTAGAGACCCAGTACTTC
TRBV5-4,.,TRBJ2-7,.,CASSPNGGRFYEQYF,TGTGCCAGCAGCCCCAATGGCGGCAGATTCTACGAGCAGTACTTC
TRBV28,.,TRBJ2-1,TRBD2,CASSLGLVNEQFF,TGTGCCAGCAGTCTCGGACTAGTTAATGAGCAGTTCTTC
TRBV27,.,TRBJ2-7,.,CASMGQNYEQYF,TGTGCCAGCATGGGGCAGAACTACGAGCAGTACTTC
TRBV6-1,few,TRBJ1-2,TRBD1,CASSLDRFNYGYTF,TGTGCCAGCAGTTTGGACAGGTTTAACTATGGCTACACCTTC
TRBV7-9,few,TRBJ2-7,TRBD2,CASSLGTSGRAREQYF,TGTGCCAGCAGCTTAGGAACTAGCGGGAGGGCCCGGGAGCAGTACTTC
TRBV15,.,TRBJ2-7,TRBD2,CATSRGGDLSYEQYF,TGTGCCACCAGCCGGGGGGGGGATCTCTCCTACGAGCAGTACTTC
TRBV5-4,.,TRBJ2-2,.,CASSFANTGELFF,TGTGCCAGCAGCTTCGCGAACACCGGGGAGCTGTTTTTT
TRBV6-5,.,TRBJ1-2,TRBD1,CASSWGQGRYGYTF,TGTGCCAGCAGTTGGGGACAGGGCCGCTATGGCTACACCTTC
TRBV27,.,TRBJ1-5,.,CASSTTGPQPQHF,TGTGCCAGCAGTACAACAGGGCCCCAGCCCCAGCATTTT
TRBV7-3,.,TRBJ1-1,TRBD1,CASSRTGGGTEAFF,TGTGCCAGCAGCCGGACAGGGGGAGGTACTGAAGCTTTCTTT
TRBV27,.,TRBJ1-5,.,CASRRNSNQPQHF,TGTGCCAGCAGGAGGAATAGCAATCAGCCCCAGCATTTT
TRBV10-3,.,TRBJ1-4,.,CAISAGGGIAPNEKLFF,TGTGCCATCAGTGCCGGCGGGGGGATTGCCCCGAATGAAAAACTGTTTTTT
TRBV27,.,TRBJ2-4,.,CASSPGWGRQENIQYF,TGTGCCAGCAGCCCAGGGTGGGGGCGCCAGGAAAACATTCAGTACTTC
TRBV6-5,.,TRBJ2-3,.,CASRRGSTDTQYF,TGTGCCAGCAGGCGTGGTAGCACAGATACGCAGTATTTT
TRBV7-9,.,TRBJ1-2,TRBD1,CASSLASRQGPLGYTF,TGTGCCAGCAGCTTAGCCAGTAGACAGGGGCCCCTTGGCTACACCTTC
TRBV5-5,.,TRBJ1-5,TRBD1,CASSPEPQGNNQPQHF,TGTGCCAGCAGCCCGGAGCCACAGGGGAACAATCAGCCCCAGCATTTT
TRBV6-5,.,TRBJ2-5,.,CASKGMPSETQYF,TGTGCCAGCAAGGGGATGCCGTCGGAGACCCAGTACTTC
TRBV28,.,TRBJ1-5,.,CASSGDSNQPQHF,TGTGCCAGCTCAGGAGACAGCAATCAGCCCCAGCATTTT
TRBV6-1,.,TRBJ1-2,.,CASSESSLYGYTF,TGTGCCAGCAGTGAAAGCAGTCTTTATGGCTACACCTTC
TRBV5-1,.,TRBJ1-1,.,CASSAPSGTEAFF,TGCGCCAGCAGTGCCCCTAGTGGCACTGAAGCTTTCTTT
TRBV5-1,.,TRBJ1-1,TRBD1,CASSPQGQGFEAFF,TGCGCCAGCAGCCCTCAGGGACAGGGCTTTGAAGCTTTCTTT
TRBV28,.,TRBJ2-7,.,CASSKFRTRSYEQYF,TGTGCCAGCAGTAAGTTCCGGACACGATCCTACGAGCAGTACTTC
TRBV6-1,.,TRBJ2-7,.,CASKWGVILGEQYF,TGTGCCAGCAAGTGGGGAGTCATCTTAGGAGAGCAGTACTTC
TRBV19,.,TRBJ1-4,.,CASKGVATNEKLFF,TGTGCCAGTAAAGGGGTCGCAACTAATGAAAAACTGTTTTTT
TRBV6-5,.,TRBJ1-4,.,CASQDPTNEKLFF,TGTGCCAGCCAGGATCCAACTAATGAAAAACTGTTTTTT
TRBV11-2,.,TRBJ1-2,.,CASSLAGNYGYTF,TGTGCCAGCAGCTTAGCAGGAAACTATGGCTACACCTTC
TRBV27,.,TRBJ2-7,TRBD1,CASSLGGQGFYEQYF,TGTGCCAGCAGTCTAGGAGGACAGGGGTTCTACGAGCAGTACTTC
TRBV27,.,TRBJ2-7,TRBD2,CASSSLAGGPYEQYF,TGTGCCAGCAGTTCGCTCGCGGGAGGGCCCTACGAGCAGTACTTC
TRBV5-1,.,TRBJ1-2,.,CASSLGIPGYGYTF,TGCGCCAGCAGCTTGGGGATCCCAGGCTATGGCTACACCTTC
TRBV6-1,.,TRBJ1-2,.,CATKGYPNYGYTF,TGTGCCACCAAAGGTTACCCGAACTATGGCTACACCTTC
TRBV12-5,.,TRBJ1-1,.,CASGRGLAIMNTEAFF,TGTGCTAGTGGCCGGGGCCTCGCTATCATGAACACTGAAGCTTTCTTT
TRBV14,.,TRBJ2-7,.,CASSQGTLADYSYEQYF,TGTGCCAGCAGCCAAGGGACCTTAGCGGATTACTCCTACGAGCAGTACTTC
TRBV28,.,TRBJ1-2,.,CASSPKTGINYGYTF,TGTGCCAGCAGTCCCAAAACAGGGATCAACTATGGCTACACCTTC
TRBV28,.,TRBJ1-4,.,CASSLPGTADEKLFF,TGTGCCAGCAGTTTGCCCGGGACGGCCGATGAAAAACTGTTTTTT
TRBV6-5,.,TRBJ2-3,.,CASRKGTPPTDTQYF,TGTGCCAGCAGAAAGGGGACACCACCCACAGATACGCAGTATTTT